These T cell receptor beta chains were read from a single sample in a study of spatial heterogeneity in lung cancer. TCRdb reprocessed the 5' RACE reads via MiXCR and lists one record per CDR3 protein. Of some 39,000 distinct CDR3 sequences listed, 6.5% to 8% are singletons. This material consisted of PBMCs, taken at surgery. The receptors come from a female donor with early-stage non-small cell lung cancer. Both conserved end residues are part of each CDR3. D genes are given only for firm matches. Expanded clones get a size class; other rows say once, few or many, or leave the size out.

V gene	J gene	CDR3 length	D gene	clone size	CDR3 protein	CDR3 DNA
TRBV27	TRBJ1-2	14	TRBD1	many	CASSPRQGHYGYTF	TGTGCCAGCAGTCCTAGACAGGGGCACTATGGCTACACCTTC
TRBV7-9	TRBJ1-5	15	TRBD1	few	CASSLGTGGHQPQHF	TGTGCCAGCAGCTTAGGGACAGGGGGCCATCAGCCCCAGCATTTT
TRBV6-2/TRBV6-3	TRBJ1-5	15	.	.	CASSPAGPSNQPQHF	TGTGCCAGCAGCCCCGCGGGACCGAGCAATCAGCCCCAGCATTTT
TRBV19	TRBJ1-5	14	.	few	CASSGGSVAQPQHF	TGTGCCAGTAGTGGCGGGTCAGTAGCTCAGCCCCAGCATTTT
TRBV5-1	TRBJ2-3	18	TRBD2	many	CASSLPSSGASSTDTQYF	TGCGCCAGCAGCCTCCCGAGTAGCGGGGCCTCGAGCACAGATACGCAGTATTTT
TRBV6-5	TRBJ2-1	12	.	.	CASSYGRGQQFF	TGTGCCAGCAGTTACGGGCGGGGTCAACAGTTCTTC
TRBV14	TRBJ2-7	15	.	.	CASSPLRGHSYEQYF	TGTGCCAGCAGCCCCCTCCGGGGACACTCCTACGAGCAGTACTTC
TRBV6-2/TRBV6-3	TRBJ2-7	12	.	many	CASSARGYEQYF	TGTGCCAGCAGTGCCCGGGGCTACGAGCAGTACTTC
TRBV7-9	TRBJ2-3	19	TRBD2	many	CASSLASGLAGPITDTQYF	TGTGCCAGCAGCTTAGCGTCCGGGCTAGCGGGGCCGATCACAGATACGCAGTATTTT
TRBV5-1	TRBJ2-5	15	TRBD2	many	CASNRLAGAQETQYF	TGCGCCAGCAACAGACTAGCGGGGGCCCAAGAGACCCAGTACTTC
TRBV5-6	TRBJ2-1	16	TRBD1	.	CASSLKGQQFYNEQFF	TGTGCCAGCAGCTTAAAGGGACAGCAGTTCTACAATGAGCAGTTCTTC
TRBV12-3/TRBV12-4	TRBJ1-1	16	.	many	CASSARGGGKNTEAFF	TGTGCCAGCAGTGCCCGTGGGGGGGGGAAGAACACTGAAGCTTTCTTT
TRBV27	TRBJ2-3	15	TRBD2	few	CASSLLAGLPDTQYF	TGTGCCAGCAGTTTGCTAGCGGGTCTCCCAGATACGCAGTATTTT
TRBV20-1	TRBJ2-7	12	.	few	CSAPGPQGEQYF	TGCAGTGCTCCCGGTCCCCAGGGGGAGCAGTACTTC
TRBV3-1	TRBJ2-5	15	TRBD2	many	CASSLSLAGVETQYF	TGTGCCAGCAGCCTGAGCTTAGCGGGGGTAGAGACCCAGTACTTC
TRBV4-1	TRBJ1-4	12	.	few	CASSGPLGKLFF	TGCGCCAGCAGCGGGCCTCTCGGAAAACTGTTTTTT
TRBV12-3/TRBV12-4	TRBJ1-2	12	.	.	CASSFGHHGYTF	TGTGCCAGCAGTTTCGGGCACCATGGCTACACCTTC
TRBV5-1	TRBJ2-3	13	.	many	CASSQVPTDTQYF	TGCGCCAGCAGCCAGGTTCCGACAGATACGCAGTATTTT
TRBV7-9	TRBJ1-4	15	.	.	CASSPAGSAGEKLFF	TGTGCCAGCAGCCCAGCAGGTTCTGCGGGAGAAAAACTGTTTTTT
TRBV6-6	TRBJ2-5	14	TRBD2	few	CASRDTGGLETQYF	TGTGCCAGCAGAGACACGGGGGGGCTGGAGACCCAGTACTTC
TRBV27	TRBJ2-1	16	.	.	CASSASSSWGAPEQFF	TGTGCCAGCAGCGCGTCATCTAGCTGGGGGGCCCCCGAGCAGTTCTTC
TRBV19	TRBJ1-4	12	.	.	CASSIGGQKLFF	TGTGCCAGTAGTATCGGGGGACAAAAACTGTTTTTT